One sample yielded the 30 T cell receptor beta chains listed below, sequenced in a study of tumor-infiltrating lymphocytes in primary liver carcinoma (dated by TCRdb to about 2017). Data came from an Illumina HiSeq 2500. A constant-region primer and ProtoScript II reverse transcriptase were used to reverse-transcribe TCRbeta-specific cDNA from 500 ng total RNA. Three nested multiplex PCR rounds, following a slightly modified ARM-PCR procedure, were used to build the TCRbeta libraries. Each of the first two PCR rounds ran for approximately 10 cycles and used multiplex TRBV1-TRBV30 forward primers together with a Cbeta reverse primer. The public sequencing data were trimmed at Q25 with fastp and processed into clonotypes with MiXCR by TCRdb, which kept only in-frame beta chains. Rows with one shared CDR3 protein collapse into an entry with the most common genes and DNA. This sample holds around 330,000 distinct CDR3 sequences; about 62% were observed only once. Clones ranked in the top ten supply roughly 8.6% of the sample.

Blood RNA was extracted from unsorted whole blood using TRIzol reagent, and germline DNA was obtained with the DNeasy Blood & Tissue kit. The sequencing sample was made of peripheral blood. Receptor source: a middle-aged man with primary liver carcinoma and hepatitis B virus infection.

Remarks on this clonotype: A much larger clone differs by one base, so this may be a read error. The chain couples TRBV6-1 to TRBJ1-1, with 9 bases fitting TRBD1. Trimming removed 6 bases from V and 11 bases from J; junction bases left unmatched: 10. The germline V gene has CDR1 MNHNS and CDR2 SASEGT. CDR3 size: 13 residues. The CDR3, as DNA: TGTGCCAGCAGCGATAGGACAGGGGAAGCGGCTTTCTTT. It specifies CASSDRTGEAAFF.

Concerning this clonotype itself: The junction differs from germline at one of its ends, possibly a read error. This chain uses TRBV4-1 with TRBJ2-1; 8 bases agree with TRBD2. CDR1 is MGHRA and CDR2 is YSYEKL in the germline V gene. This CDR3 is 17 amino acids long. CDR3 sequence (DNA): TGCGCCAGCTGCCAAGATCTGGGACTAGGTGGTAACAATGAGCAGTTCTTC. Its translation is CASCQDLGLGGNNEQFF.

On this clonotype: A single base separates this from a much larger clone, so it may be a read error. This chain uses TRBV10-3 with TRBJ2-2; perhaps TRBD1 as D (6 bases). The CDR3 length is 17 residues. CDR1 is ENHRY and CDR2 is SYGVKD in the germline V gene. V was cut by 4 bases and J by 6 bases, with 21 bases left in between. The CDR3 DNA follows: TGTGCCATCAGTGTGTCGGTGGTAGCAGGGGCCCCCGGGGAGCTGTTTTTT. Its translation: CAISVSVVAGAPGELFF.

About this clonotype itself: The junction departs from germline at one end; a sequencing error may be responsible. This rearrangement joins TRBV11-2 to TRBJ2-7, with 10 bases fitting TRBD1. Germline V gives CDR1 SGHAT, CDR2 FQNNGV. The CDR3 extends over 15 amino acids. CDR3 coding DNA: TGTGTCAGCAGCTTAGATTGGACAGGGGGTAACGAGCAGTACTTC. This sequence encodes CVSSLDWTGGNEQYF.

About this clonotype: One end of the junction fails to match germline, which may point to a read error. This chain joins TRBV4-2 and TRBJ2-7; TRBD1 agrees at 8 bases. Germline lookup yields CDR1 LGHNA and CDR2 YNFKEQ. This CDR3 is built from 14 residues. The CDR3 here is CASSLGQGGCEQCF. CDR3 nucleotides: TGTGCCAGCAGCCTAGGACAGGGTGGGTGCGAGCAGTGCTTC.

This clonotype was counted a single time. Given a much more abundant clone one base away, this may be a read error. This chain uses TRBV4-1 with TRBJ1-2; D gene uncertain. The germline CDR1 and CDR2 sequences are MGHRA and YSYEKL. The CDR3 runs 13 residues. CDR3 sequence (DNA): TGCGCCAGCAGCCAAGAGGAGGGATATGACTACACCTTC. It translates to CASSQEEGYDYTF.

Comments on this clonotype: Since the CDR3 does not end with the conserved phenylalanine or tryptophan, this likely comes from a read error. The limits of the CDR3 on the DNA are not certain, so only TCRdb's listed CDR3 is given. The rearrangement joins TRBV11-2 to TRBJ2-7; no check of the table's D call, TRBD2, against the DNA was made. The CDR3 adds up to 14 amino acids, both ends counted. Germline CDR1 SGHAT, CDR2 FQNNGV. The CDR3 sequence is CASRLSGGTYEQYC.

This clonotype has only a few counts. The gene calls are TRBV6-6 and TRBJ1-1, with D maybe TRBD1 (5 bases). Germline values: CDR1 MNHNY, CDR2 SVGAGI (reference sequence). This CDR3 contains 11 residues. The germline V and J ends were trimmed by 5 bases and 7 bases, with 8 bases remaining between them. The CDR3, as DNA: TGTGCCAGCAGTGAACAGGATGAAGCTTTCTTT. Translating gives CASSEQDEAFF.

The chain uses TRBV6-1 and TRBJ2-2, with a tentative D call TRBD2 (7 bases). Germline loops: CDR1 MNHNS, CDR2 SASEGT. CDR3 length: 13 amino acids. Trimming took off 2 bases at V and 17 bases at J, with 18 bases between the two ends. CDR3 region: CASSEQGTGGLFF. The CDR3 DNA is TGTGCCAGCAGTGAACAGGGGACCGGGGGGCTTTTTTTT.

This rearrangement joins TRBV30 to TRBJ2-1; D gene unclear. V was clipped by 0 bases and J by 2 bases, with 11 bases between them. Germline CDR1 reads GTSNPN; CDR2 reads SVGIG (reference sequence). The CDR3 runs to 15 residues. In DNA form, the CDR3 reads TGTGCCTGGAGTGTCTCCCCGAGCCCCTACAATGAGCAGTTCTTC. As protein: CAWSVSPSPYNEQFF.

As for this clonotype: This may come from a read error, since a much larger clone is one base off. The rearrangement uses TRBV14 and TRBJ2-7; 8 positions match TRBD1. This CDR3 region has 14 residues. From germline, CDR1 is SGHDN and CDR2 FVKESK. The DNA of the CDR3 is TGTGCCAGCAATCCACAGGGGGTTAATTACGAGCGGTACTTC. Amino acids: CASNPQGVNYERYF.

Note on this clonotype: Just one base apart from a much larger clone, this may be a read error. The chain has TRBV10-3 and TRBJ1-4; no clear D gene. The CDR3 loop spans 13 amino acids. The germline V gene has CDR1 ENHRY and CDR2 SYGVKD. In DNA form, the CDR3 reads TGTACCATCAAATCCGGAACAGATGAAAAACTGTTTTTT. Protein: CTIKSGTDEKLFF.

Notes on this clonotype: A read error is possible here, since a much larger clone lies one base away. The V and J genes are TRBV6-5 and TRBJ1-1; tentative D call: TRBD1 (6 bases). Germline-derived CDR1 and CDR2 are MNHEY and SVGAGI. The CDR3 consists of 13 residues. The CDR3 sequence is CASSLGGRTEACF. The CDR3 nucleotides are TGTGCCAGCAGTTTAGGGGGGCGCACTGAAGCTTGCTTT.

Turning to this clonotype: One base away lies a much larger clone, so this may be a sequencing read error. The chain has TRBV7-8 and TRBJ2-1; D not certain. The V gene lost 1 base and the J gene lost 4 bases, with 11 bases spanning the gap. The germline V gene has CDR1 SGHVS and CDR2 FQNEAQ. This CDR3 is 15 amino acids long. CDR3 residues: CASSLVDFPYNEQFF. CDR3 bases: TGTGCCAGCAGCTTAGTGGATTTTCCTTACAATGAGCAGTTCTTC.

This chain links TRBV6-1 with TRBJ1-6, with D perhaps matching TRBD1 (5 bases). V lost 8 bases to trimming and J lost 9 bases, with 14 bases between them. CDR3 length: 13 residues. CDR1 is MNHNS and CDR2 is SASEGT in the germline V gene. The chain's CDR3 is CASGRDRTSPLHF. For the CDR3, the DNA is TGTGCCAGCGGCCGGGACCGGACTTCACCCCTCCACTTT.

V usage is TRBV12-3 or TRBV12-4 and J usage is TRBJ1-5, with D possibly being TRBD1 (5 bases). The V gene lost 11 bases and the J gene lost 9 bases, with 17 bases spanning the gap. This CDR3 spans 12 amino acids. The CDR3 protein is CAGTDEQGPQHF. In DNA, the CDR3 is TGTGCCGGCACGGACGAGCAGGGGCCCCAGCATTTT.

This clonotype was detected ten times or more. The genes are TRBV6-5 and TRBJ2-7; 7 nucleotides match TRBD1. The CDR3 runs to 13 residues. The V and J ends lost 3 bases and 4 bases, in that order; junction bases with no gene match: 3. The germline V gene encodes CDR1 MNHEY and CDR2 SVGAGI. The CDR3 sequence is CASSYDRAYEQYF. For the CDR3, the DNA is TGTGCCAGCAGTTATGACAGGGCTTACGAGCAGTACTTC.

About this clonotype: This may come from a read error, since a much larger clone is one base off. The chain has TRBV6-6 and TRBJ2-1; D ambiguous. Germline lookup yields CDR1 MNHNY and CDR2 SVGAGI (reference sequence). This CDR3 contains 14 residues. Trimming took off 7 bases at V and 8 bases at J, with 18 bases between the two ends. The chain's CDR3 is CASNPTLVTYEQFF. The CDR3, as DNA: TGTGCCAGCAACCCAACGCTGGTAACATATGAGCAGTTCTTC.

Comments on this clonotype: A much bigger clone sits one base away, suggesting this may be a read error. The rearrangement joins TRBV6-2 or TRBV6-3 to TRBJ2-2; 8 positions agree with TRBD2. The germline gives CDR1 MNHEY, CDR2 SVGEGT. The CDR3 loop spans 15 amino acids. Written as DNA, the CDR3 is TGTGCCAGCAGTTACGGGACTAGGAGGACCGGGAAGCTGTTTTTT. Translation: CASSYGTRRTGKLFF.

The rearrangement uses TRBV7-9 and TRBJ1-2; 10 bases match TRBD1. Per germline, CDR1 SEHNR and CDR2 FQNEAQ (reference sequence). V lost 5 bases to trimming and J lost 0 bases; unmatched junction nucleotides: 6. The CDR3 covers 16 residues. The CDR3 coding sequence is TGTGCCAGCAGCATGGGACAGGGGCTTACTAACTATGGCTACACCTTC. It specifies CASSMGQGLTNYGYTF.

This clonotype came up a few times. J is TRBJ2-3 and V is TRBV2; TRBD2 matches at 12 bases. The CDR3 sequence is 15 residues long. Germline V lookup: CDR1 SNHLY, CDR2 FYNNEI. With 10 bases clipped from V and 2 bases from J, the junction kept 7 bases outside the gene matches. The chain's CDR3 is CANNRLAGDTDTQYF. CDR3 sequence (DNA): TGTGCCAACAATAGACTAGCGGGAGACACAGATACGCAGTATTTT.

J is TRBJ2-6 and V is TRBV30, with 8 bases matching TRBD2. Losses at the gene ends were 4 bases for V and 2 bases for J; bases not matched to a gene: 7. Germline lookup yields CDR1 GTSNPN and CDR2 SVGIG (reference sequence). This CDR3 is 16 amino acids long. The DNA for the CDR3 is TGTGCCTGGATGGGCCGGGGGGGGCCTGGGGCCAACGTCCTGACTTTC. Translation gives CAWMGRGGPGANVLTF. Looking up the rest from reference TRBV30 and TRBJ2-6 gives the full variable domain: SQTIHQWPATLVQPVGSPLSLECTVEGTSNPNLYWYRQAAGRGLQLLFYSVGIGQISSEVPQNLSASRPQDRQFILSSKKLLLSDSGFYLCAWMGRGGPGANVLTFGAGSRLTVL.

This rearrangement joins TRBV20-1 to TRBJ1-5, with D perhaps matching TRBD1 (6 bases). The V gene lost 4 bases and the J gene lost 6 bases, with 13 bases spanning the gap. CDR3 length: 13 residues. Germline V gene data show CDR1 as DFQATT and CDR2 as SNEGSKA (reference sequence). The CDR3 reads CSATRGGGQPQHF. The CDR3 DNA reads as TGCAGTGCTACCCGGGGGGGCGGTCAGCCCCAGCATTTT.

Notes on this clonotype: A read error is likely, as this CDR3 ends without the conserved phenylalanine or tryptophan. The chain is built from TRBV18 and TRBJ2-1; D possibly uses TRBD1 or TRBD2 (5 bases each). V was shortened by 2 bases and J by 0 bases, with 8 bases between the two germline ends. The CDR3 runs to 15 residues. Germline V gene data show CDR1 as KGHSH and CDR2 as LQKENI. CDR3 sequence: CASSPTGRSYNEQFS. The CDR3 DNA reads TGTGCCAGCTCACCAACGGGACGCTCCTACAATGAGCAGTTCTCC.

A word on this clonotype: A read error may explain this, as a much larger clone is one base away. The chain links TRBV4-2 to TRBJ1-3; a possible D gene is TRBD1 (6 bases). The CDR3 has 16 residues. Per germline, CDR1 LGHNA and CDR2 YNFKEQ. Here the CDR3 reads CVSSQDRAGVGNTIYF. The CDR3 DNA follows: TGTGTCAGCAGCCAAGATCGGGCAGGGGTCGGAAACACCATATATTTT.

The count of this clonotype is one. An end of the junction does not agree with germline; a read error may underlie this. The V gene is TRBV29-1, the J gene TRBJ2-1, with D maybe TRBD2 (6 bases). The CDR3 runs to 12 residues. Looked up from germline, CDR1 is SQVTM and CDR2 is ANQGSEA. For the CDR3, the DNA is TGCAGGACCGGGACTTGTGAGAATGAGCAGTTATTC. As protein: CRTGTCENEQLF.

In regard to this clonotype: A read error may be the cause here, since a much bigger clone is one base away. The chain couples TRBV7-8 to TRBJ2-3, with 8 positions matching TRBD2. The CDR3 spans 14 residues. Germline CDR1 and CDR2: SGHVS and FQNEAQ. The CDR3 region has the DNA TGTACCAGCAGCTTAGCGGGGACTGCCAATACGCAGTATTTT. Translation gives CTSSLAGTANTQYF.

This clonotype was detected only once. The CDR3 nucleotides are TGTGCCAGCAAGCGGACACTGGTTTCGCCCCTCCACTTT. Translated, it gives CASKRTLVSPLHF. The V and J genes are TRBV11-1 and TRBJ1-6; maybe TRBD1 (5 bases). This CDR3 contains 13 residues. Trimming pared 7 bases from V and 13 bases from J, leaving 17 bases between. Germline values: CDR1 SGHAT, CDR2 FQDESV (reference sequence).

This chain joins TRBV28 and TRBJ1-4; D is undetermined. The germline V gene encodes CDR1 MDHEN and CDR2 SYDVKM. The germline V and J ends were trimmed by 5 bases and 5 bases, with 9 bases remaining between them. The CDR3 loop spans 13 amino acids. The CDR3 DNA sequence: TGTGCCAGCAGTCTAAGGATGAATGAAAAACTGTTTTTT. Amino acid sequence: CASSLRMNEKLFF.

The chain employs TRBV5-4 and TRBJ2-5; possibly TRBD1 for D (5 bases). Trimming stripped 0 bases from V and 1 base from J, with 10 bases between. This CDR3 spans 15 amino acids. In germline, CDR1 is SGHNT, CDR2 YYREEE (reference sequence). The CDR3 coding sequence is TGTGCCAGCAGCTTGGCCTGGGGCGGCCAAGAGACCCAGTACTTC. Translating gives CASSLAWGGQETQYF.